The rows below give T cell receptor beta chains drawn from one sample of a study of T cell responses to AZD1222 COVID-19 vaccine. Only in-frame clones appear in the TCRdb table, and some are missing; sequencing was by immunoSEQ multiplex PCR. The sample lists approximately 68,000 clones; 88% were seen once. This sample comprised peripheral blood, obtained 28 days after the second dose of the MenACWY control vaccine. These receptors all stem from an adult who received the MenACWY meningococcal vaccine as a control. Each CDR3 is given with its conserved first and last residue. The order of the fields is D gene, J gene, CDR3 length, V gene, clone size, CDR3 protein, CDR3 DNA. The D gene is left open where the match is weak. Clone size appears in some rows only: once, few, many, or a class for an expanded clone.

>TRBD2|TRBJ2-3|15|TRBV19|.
CASSIVGGGADTQYF
TGTGCCAGTAGTATAGTGGGCGGGGGGGCAGATACGCAGTATTTT
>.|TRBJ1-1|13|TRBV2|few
CATIQFMNTEAFF
TGTGCCACTATACAGTTCATGAACACTGAAGCTTTCTTT
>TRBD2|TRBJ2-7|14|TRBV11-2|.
CASSFGLAGYEQYF
TGTGCCAGCAGCTTCGGACTAGCGGGCTACGAGCAGTACTTC
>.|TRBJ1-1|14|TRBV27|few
CASRGGALHTEAFF
TGTGCCAGTCGGGGGGGGGCCCTTCACACTGAAGCTTTCTTT
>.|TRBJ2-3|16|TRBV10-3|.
CAISERAERRADTQYF
TGTGCCATCAGTGAGCGAGCGGAGAGGAGGGCAGATACGCAGTATTTT
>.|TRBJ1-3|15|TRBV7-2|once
CASSIQQGSGNTIYF
TGTGCCAGCAGCATACAACAGGGCTCTGGAAACACCATATATTTT
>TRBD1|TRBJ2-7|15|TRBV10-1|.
CASSEEQGVRNEQYF
TGCGCCAGCAGTGAGGAACAGGGGGTCAGAAACGAGCAGTACTTC
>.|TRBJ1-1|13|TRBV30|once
CAWSVYRGTEAFF
TGTGCCTGGAGTGTATACCGGGGCACTGAAGCTTTCTTT
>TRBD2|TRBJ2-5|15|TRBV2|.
CASSIGTSGQETQYF
TGTGCCAGCAGTATTGGGACTAGCGGGCAAGAGACCCAGTACTTC
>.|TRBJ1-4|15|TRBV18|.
CASSPPSLQDEKLFF
TGTGCCAGCTCACCACCATCGCTTCAGGATGAAAAACTGTTTTTT
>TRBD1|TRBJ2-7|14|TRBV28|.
CASREAGGFHEQYF
TGTGCCAGCAGGGAGGCAGGGGGCTTCCACGAGCAGTACTTC
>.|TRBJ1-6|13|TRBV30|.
CAWSTQDASPLHF
TGTGCCTGGAGTACCCAGGATGCCTCACCCCTCCACTTT
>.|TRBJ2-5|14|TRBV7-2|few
CASSSLGIQETQYF
TGTGCCAGCAGCTCCTTAGGGATCCAAGAGACCCAGTACTTC
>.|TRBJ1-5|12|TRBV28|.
CASRPEDRPQHF
TGTGCCAGCAGACCGGAGGACCGGCCCCAGCATTTT
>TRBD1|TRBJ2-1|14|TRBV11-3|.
CASSAWDRANEQFF
TGTGCCAGCAGCGCCTGGGACAGGGCTAATGAGCAGTTCTTC
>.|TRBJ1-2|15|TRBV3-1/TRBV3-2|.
CASSQVRGWSGGYTF
TGTGCCAGCAGCCAGGTTCGGGGGTGGTCCGGTGGCTACACCTTC
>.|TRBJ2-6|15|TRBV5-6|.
CASSLGGRGANVLTF
TGTGCCAGCAGCTTGGGAGGGCGCGGGGCCAACGTCCTGACTTTC
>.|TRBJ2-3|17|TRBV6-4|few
CASSDPKQRPSTDTQYF
TGTGCCAGCAGTGACCCTAAGCAGAGGCCGAGCACAGATACGCAGTATTTT